Sequencing of this TCR beta chain was carried out in a study of CD8 T cells in ankylosing spondylitis. Study outcomes and limitations: As reported, disease-linked clones showed significant enrichment in matched ankylosing spondylitis synovial fluid. Several of the motif variants were reported before in synovial fluid and blood from reactive arthritis. Characteristic of ankylosing spondylitis blood, it appeared, was a TCR beta motif comprising several highly homologous variants.

Quantitative barcoded 5'-RACE was used to prepare TCR beta libraries. MiXCR, applied by TCRdb to the 5' RACE reads, yields one record per CDR3 protein. The repertoire has about 250,000 distinct CDR3 sequences, 10% to 13% of them found once; the top ten carry about 3%. This clonotype was detected ten times or more. Its antigen remains unidentified. The trim removed 6 bases at V and 5 bases at J, leaving 7 bases unmatched. Germline V gene lookup returns CDR1 KGHSH and CDR2 LQKENI. The CDR3 is 14 amino acids. The V call is TRBV18, the J call TRBJ2-7, with 10 nucleotides matching TRBD1. Sequencing was carried out using blood, either unsorted or a sorted T cell fraction (not recorded which). The sequence derives from a male donor with ankylosing spondylitis or in good health (not recorded which). CDR3 in amino acids: CASSPGTGVNEQYF. DNA for the CDR3: TGTGCCAGCTCCCCCGGGACAGGGGTGAACGAGCAGTACTTC. Full variable domain (rest looked up from reference TRBV18 and TRBJ2-7): NAGVMQNPRHLVRRRGQEARLRCSPMKGHSHVYWYRQLPEEGLKFMVYLQKENIIDESGMPKERFSAEFPKEGPSILRIQQVVRGDSAAYFCASSPGTGVNEQYFGPGTRLTVT.